Listed below are T cell receptor beta chains from one sample, sequenced in a study of T cell repertoires in cytomegalovirus infection. These receptors' targets are unknown. TCRdb processed the reads anew with MiXCR; each CDR3 protein has one entry. The sample holds around 900,000 distinct CDR3 sequences, approximately 32% seen once. The sample here was cultured CD8+ T cells from PBMCs, taken from culture after CMV antigen stimulation. These receptors came from a human donor in good health (CMV status not recorded). Some clones in this sample may be carry-over from other donors' samples. Each CDR3 is given with its conserved first and last residue. The order of the fields is V gene, D gene, J gene, clone size, CDR3 protein, CDR3 DNA. A D gene is named only where the DNA matches it firmly. Part of the rows lack a size; the others show once, few, many or a class for expanded clones.

>TRBV7-6|-|TRBJ2-2|-
CASALSEGVAGELFF
TGTGCCAGCGCCCTATCGGAAGGGGTGGCCGGGGAGCTGTTTTTT
>TRBV18|-|TRBJ1-4|-
CASSPPGHGALNEKLFF
TGTGCCAGCTCACCGCCGGGACACGGGGCGCTTAATGAAAAACTGTTTTTT
>TRBV7-9|-|TRBJ1-4|-
CAGSGEGNEKLFF
TGTGCCGGTTCCGGAGAGGGTAATGAAAAACTGTTTTTT
>TRBV7-2|-|TRBJ1-5|-
CASSRNQGQPQHF
TGTGCCAGCAGCCGTAACCAAGGGCAGCCCCAGCATTTT
>TRBV7-8|-|TRBJ2-2|few
CASSLGRGTNTGELFF
TGTGCCAGCAGCTTAGGACGGGGGACCAACACCGGGGAGCTGTTTTTT
>TRBV6-1|-|TRBJ2-2|-
CASEEGGTGELFF
TGTGCCAGCGAGGAGGGTGGTACCGGGGAGCTGTTTTTT
>TRBV6-2/TRBV6-3|TRBD1|TRBJ2-5|many
CASSYGTVVETQYF
TGTGCCAGCAGTTACGGGACAGTCGTAGAGACCCAGTACTTC
>TRBV6-6|TRBD2|TRBJ2-3|-
CASSRYGGAGGPQDTQYF
TGTGCCAGCAGTCGATATGGGGGGGCGGGGGGGCCTCAAGATACGCAGTATTTT
>TRBV12-3/TRBV12-4|TRBD1|TRBJ1-5|-
CASRLTGGTQPQHF
TGTGCCAGCAGGCTCACAGGGGGCACTCAGCCCCAGCATTTT
>TRBV7-2|-|TRBJ2-2|-
CASSLEFRTQRYTGELFF
TGTGCCAGCAGCTTAGAGTTTAGGACTCAGCGGTACACCGGGGAGCTGTTTTTT
>TRBV28|TRBD2|TRBJ2-3|-
CASSLSPTSGLSSSTDTQYF
TGTGCCAGCAGTTTATCCCCGACTAGCGGGTTATCCTCTAGCACAGATACGCAGTATTTT
>TRBV4-2|-|TRBJ2-3|-
CASSQEWSTDTQYF
TGTGCCAGCAGCCAAGAGTGGTCGACAGATACGCAGTATTTT
>TRBV20-1|TRBD2|TRBJ2-1|-
CSAPPSGGPYNEQFF
TGCAGTGCCCCCCCTAGCGGGGGGCCCTACAATGAGCAGTTCTTC
>TRBV5-6|-|TRBJ2-7|few
CASSPARTHYEQYF
TGTGCCAGCAGCCCGGCCAGGACCCACTACGAGCAGTACTTC
>TRBV11-2|TRBD1|TRBJ1-1|few
CASSPWDRGLNTEPSLF
TGTGCCAGCAGCCCTTGGGACAGGGGGCTGAACACTGAACCCTCCCTCTTT
>TRBV7-8|-|TRBJ1-5|-
CASSLDDRRDQPQHF
TGTGCCAGCAGCTTAGATGACAGGCGCGATCAGCCCCAGCATTTT
>TRBV18|-|TRBJ1-1|-
CASSPPSDGNTEAFF
TGTGCCAGCTCACCACCCTCGGACGGGAACACTGAAGCTTTCTTT
>TRBV6-4|-|TRBJ2-1|-
CASSYEHEQFF
TGTGCCAGCAGTTACGAGCATGAGCAGTTCTTC
>TRBV28|TRBD1|TRBJ2-6|many
CASSSPGGVGAGANVLTF
TGTGCCAGCAGTTCCCCAGGGGGCGTAGGTGCTGGGGCCAACGTCCTGACTTTC
>TRBV5-5|-|TRBJ1-6|few
CASSLGAGHNSPLHF
TGTGCCAGCAGCTTGGGTGCGGGGCACAATTCACCCCTCCACTTT
>TRBV5-4|TRBD1|TRBJ1-1|-
CASSLGGGRGAFF
TGTGCCAGCAGCTTGGGAGGGGGCCGAGGAGCTTTCTTT
>TRBV6-6|-|TRBJ1-1|few
CASSYARGTEAFF
TGTGCCAGCAGTTACGCTCGGGGGACTGAAGCTTTCTTT
>TRBV6-2/TRBV6-3|-|TRBJ2-1|few
CASNRGKDEQFF
TGTGCCAGCAATAGGGGGAAGGATGAGCAGTTCTTC
>TRBV7-6|TRBD2|TRBJ2-7|few
CASSLNPSGGTSYEQYF
TGTGCCAGCAGCTTAAACCCTAGCGGGGGGACCTCCTACGAGCAGTACTTC
>TRBV20-1|-|TRBJ2-1|few
CSARDLGGPYNEQFF
TGCAGTGCTAGAGATTTGGGGGGCCCTTACAATGAGCAGTTCTTC
>TRBV7-4|-|TRBJ1-5|-
CASSLFPGRDQPQHF
TGTGCCAGCAGCCTATTTCCGGGGAGAGATCAGCCCCAGCATTTT
>TRBV11-2|TRBD1|TRBJ1-1|-
CASSPPGQPEAFF
TGTGCCAGCAGCCCGCCGGGACAGCCTGAAGCTTTCTTT
>TRBV12-3/TRBV12-4|TRBD1|TRBJ2-3|few
CASSWDRGSDTQYF
TGTGCCAGCAGTTGGGACAGGGGATCAGATACGCAGTATTTT
>TRBV7-9|-|TRBJ1-3|-
CASSLAGEHTIYF
TGTGCCAGCAGCCTTGCAGGGGAGCACACCATATATTTT
>TRBV6-1|TRBD1|TRBJ1-1|-
CASSTGMKTEAFF
TGTGCCAGTTCGACAGGGATGAAAACTGAAGCTTTCTTT
>TRBV7-2|-|TRBJ2-5|many
CASSLRVVPPQETQYF
TGTGCCAGCAGCTTAAGGGTGGTCCCTCCCCAAGAGACCCAGTACTTC
>TRBV7-3|-|TRBJ2-6|few
CASSLDAPSSGANVLTF
TGTGCCAGCAGCTTGGATGCGCCAAGCTCTGGGGCCAACGTCCTGACTTTC
>TRBV12-3/TRBV12-4|-|TRBJ2-3|-
CASSTTIGGQEDTQYF
TGTGCCAGCAGTACCACTATCGGGGGGCAAGAAGATACGCAGTATTTT
>TRBV7-8|-|TRBJ1-6|once
CASSLESKHRINSPLHF
TGTGCCAGCAGCTTAGAGAGTAAACATAGGATAAATTCACCCCTCCACTTT
>TRBV5-1|-|TRBJ2-6|few
CASSSGPISGANVLTF
TGCGCCAGCAGCTCCGGACCGATCTCTGGGGCCAACGTCCTGACTTTC
>TRBV2|-|TRBJ2-3|-
CASSEEGGWTDTQYF
TGTGCCAGCAGTGAAGAGGGGGGGTGGACAGATACGCAGTATTTT
>TRBV7-9|-|TRBJ1-5|once
CASSLEGRNTQHF
TGTGCCAGCAGCTTAGAAGGACGGAATACCCAGCATTTT
>TRBV15|-|TRBJ1-2|many
CATSRDQTGYGYTF
TGTGCCACCAGCAGAGATCAGACAGGCTATGGCTACACCTTC
>TRBV27|-|TRBJ1-2|many
CASSLSIQGGYTF
TGTGCCAGCAGTTTATCCATTCAAGGGGGCTACACCTTC
>TRBV4-1|-|TRBJ2-2|-
CASSQGAAGTTGELFF
TGCGCCAGCAGCCAAGGGGCGGCAGGGACCACCGGGGAGCTGTTTTTT
>TRBV7-6|TRBD1|TRBJ2-3|-
CASSHTGGRTDTQYF
TGTGCCAGCAGCCACACAGGGGGAAGGACAGATACGCAGTATTTT
>TRBV5-4|-|TRBJ1-5|few
CASTEGPAGQPQHF
TGTGCCAGCACCGAGGGACCCGCCGGTCAGCCCCAGCATTTT
>TRBV6-6|-|TRBJ2-3|-
CASSYVVLKSDTQYF
TGTGCCAGCAGTTATGTCGTCCTAAAATCAGATACGCAGTATTTT